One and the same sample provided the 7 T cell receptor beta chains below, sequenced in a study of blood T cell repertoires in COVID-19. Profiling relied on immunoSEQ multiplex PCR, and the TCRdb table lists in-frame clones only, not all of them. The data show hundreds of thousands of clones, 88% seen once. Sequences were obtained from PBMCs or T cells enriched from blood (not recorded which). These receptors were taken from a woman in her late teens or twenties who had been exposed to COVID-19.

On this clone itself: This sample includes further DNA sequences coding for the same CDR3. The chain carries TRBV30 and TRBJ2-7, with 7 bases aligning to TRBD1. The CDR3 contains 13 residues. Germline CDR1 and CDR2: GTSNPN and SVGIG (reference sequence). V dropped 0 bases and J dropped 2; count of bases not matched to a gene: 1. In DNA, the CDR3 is TGTGCCTGGAGTGTACAGGGGCCCTACGAGCAGTACTTC. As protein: CAWSVQGPYEQYF.

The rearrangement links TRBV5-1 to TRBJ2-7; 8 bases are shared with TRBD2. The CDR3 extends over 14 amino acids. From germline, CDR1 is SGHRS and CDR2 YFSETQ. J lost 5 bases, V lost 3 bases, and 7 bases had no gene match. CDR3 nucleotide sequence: TGCGCCAGCAGCTCCTCGGGGGGGGCCGACGAGCAGTACTTC. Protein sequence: CASSSSGGADEQYF.

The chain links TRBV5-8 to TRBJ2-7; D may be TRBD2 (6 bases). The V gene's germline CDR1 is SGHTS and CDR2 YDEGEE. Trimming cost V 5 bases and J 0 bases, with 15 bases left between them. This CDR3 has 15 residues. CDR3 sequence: CASRREQVPSYEQYF. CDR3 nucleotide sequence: TGTGCCAGCAGGCGGGAACAGGTACCCTCCTACGAGCAGTACTTC.

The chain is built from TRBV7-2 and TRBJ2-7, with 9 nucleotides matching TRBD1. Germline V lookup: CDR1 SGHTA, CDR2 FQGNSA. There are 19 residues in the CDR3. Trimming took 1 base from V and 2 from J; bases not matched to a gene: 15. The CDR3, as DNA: TGTGCCAGCAGCTTAGTTGGAGAAGGGGGACAGGGACGCGCCTACGAGCAGTACTTC. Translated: CASSLVGEGGQGRAYEQYF. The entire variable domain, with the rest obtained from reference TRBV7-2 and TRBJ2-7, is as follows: GAGVSQSPSNKVTEKGKDVELRCDPISGHTALYWYRQSLGQGLEFLIYFQGNSAPDKSGLPSDRFSAERTGGSVSTLTIQRTQQEDSAVYLCASSLVGEGGQGRAYEQYFGPGTRLTVT.

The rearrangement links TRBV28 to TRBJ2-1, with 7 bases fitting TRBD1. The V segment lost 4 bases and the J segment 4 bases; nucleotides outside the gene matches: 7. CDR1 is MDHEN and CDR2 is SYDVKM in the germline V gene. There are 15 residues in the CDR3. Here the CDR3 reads CASSSRGGLYNEQFF. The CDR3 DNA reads TGTGCCAGCAGTTCAAGAGGGGGCTTATACAATGAGCAGTTCTTC.

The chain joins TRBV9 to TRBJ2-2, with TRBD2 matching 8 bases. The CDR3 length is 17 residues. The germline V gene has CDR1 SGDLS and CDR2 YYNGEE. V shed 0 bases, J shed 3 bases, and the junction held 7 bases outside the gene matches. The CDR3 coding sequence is TGTGCCAGCAGCGTAGGGCGGGAGGTATTGTACACCGGGGAGCTGTTTTTT. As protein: CASSVGREVLYTGELFF. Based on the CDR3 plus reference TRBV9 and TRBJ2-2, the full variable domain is DSGVTQTPKHLITATGQRVTLRCSPRSGDLSVYWYQQSLDQGLQFLIQYYNGEERAKGNILERFSAQQFPDLHSELNLSSLELGDSALYFCASSVGREVLYTGELFFGEGSRLTVL.

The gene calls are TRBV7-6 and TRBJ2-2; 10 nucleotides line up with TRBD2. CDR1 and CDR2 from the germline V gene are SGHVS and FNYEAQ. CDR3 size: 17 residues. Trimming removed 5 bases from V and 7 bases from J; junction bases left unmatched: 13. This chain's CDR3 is CASSPSHSTSGVGELFF. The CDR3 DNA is TGTGCCAGCAGCCCCAGCCATAGTACTAGCGGGGTCGGGGAGCTGTTTTTT.